The 31 T cell receptor beta chains in this list originate from one sample, sequenced in a study of identical twins. A single record per CDR3 protein comes from TCRdb applying MiXCR to the 5' RACE reads. The table has 400,000 to 600,000 distinct CDR3 sequences, approximately 20% seen once; the top ten hold approximately 0.52%. These same data were also listed under a study on yellow fever vaccine responses in identical twins.

Specimen: CD4+ T cells sorted from blood. These receptors came from a young woman in good health.

This chain links TRBV20-1 with TRBJ2-1; TRBD2 agrees at 12 bases. Germline V gives CDR1 DFQATT, CDR2 SNEGSKA (reference sequence). The CDR3 loop spans 16 amino acids. Germline trimming cut 0 bases from V and 8 bases from J; bases unmatched to any gene: 8. CDR3 in amino acids: CSARDLPSGGAYEQFF. The DNA of the CDR3 is TGCAGTGCTAGAGATCTTCCTAGCGGGGGGGCATATGAGCAGTTCTTC.

The rearrangement uses TRBV29-1 and TRBJ2-7; 7 nucleotides agree with TRBD2. Per the germline V gene, CDR1 is SQVTM and CDR2 is ANQGSEA. V dropped 4 bases and J dropped 4; count of bases not matched to a gene: 4. The length of the CDR3 is 12 residues. CDR3 sequence (DNA): TGCAGCGTTGTCCTGGGGGGGTACGAGCAGTACTTC. Its translation: CSVVLGGYEQYF.

This rearrangement joins TRBV12-3 or TRBV12-4 to TRBJ2-7, with D unresolved. Trimming pared 5 bases from V and 0 bases from J, leaving 11 bases between. There are 14 residues in the CDR3. This CDR3 reads CASSLGLGSYEQYV. In DNA, the CDR3 is TGTGCCAGCAGTCTTGGGTTAGGCTCCTACGAGCAGTACGTC.

V is TRBV20-1 and J is TRBJ2-3; perhaps TRBD2 as D (6 bases). The CDR3 is 13 residues long. Trimming pared 5 bases from V and 7 bases from J, leaving 16 bases between. Germline loops: CDR1 DFQATT, CDR2 SNEGSKA (reference sequence). The CDR3 nucleotides are TGCAGTGCTCCGGTCGAACGGACTAATACGCAGTATTTT. Its protein is CSAPVERTNTQYF.

The CDR3 sequence: CASSDSPPSSYEQYF. CDR3 DNA sequence: TGTGCCAGCAGTGATTCACCTCCCAGCTCCTACGAGCAGTACTTC. The chain is built from TRBV2 and TRBJ2-7, with D hard to call. The CDR3 covers 15 residues. In germline, CDR1 is SNHLY, CDR2 FYNNEI. Trimming took off 3 bases at V and 0 bases at J, with 12 bases between the two ends.

This chain links TRBV7-6 with TRBJ2-5; 7 bases are a match to TRBD1. The germline V gene has CDR1 SGHVS and CDR2 FNYEAQ. This CDR3 is 15 amino acids long. V gave up 4 bases and J gave up 3 bases; unmatched junction bases: 8. The CDR3 nucleotides are TGTGCCAGCAGCTCCCACCGGGACAGAGAAGAGACCCAGTACTTC. It codes for CASSSHRDREETQYF.

This clonotype was counted only a few times. The chain uses TRBV9 and TRBJ1-1; 8 bases align to TRBD1. V lost 4 bases, J lost 11 bases, and 7 bases stayed unmatched. CDR3 length: 12 residues. The V gene's germline CDR1 is SGDLS and CDR2 YYNGEE. The CDR3 region is CASSTRQGRAFF. For the CDR3, the DNA is TGTGCCAGCAGCACCCGACAGGGGAGGGCTTTCTTT.

The chain is built from TRBV5-1 and TRBJ2-1, with 9 bases matching TRBD2. Unmatched junction bases numbered 8, after V lost 2 bases and J lost 8 bases. The CDR3 is 15 residues long. Germline V gene sequence: CDR1 SGHRS, CDR2 YFSETQ. The CDR3 protein is CASSFWREGGDEQFF. CDR3 coding DNA: TGCGCCAGCAGCTTCTGGCGGGAGGGCGGGGATGAGCAGTTCTTC.

This clonotype was seen more than once but under ten times. The germline gene is not matched at one end of the junction; a read error may be the cause. The CDR3 region has the DNA TGTGCCAGCAGTTTAACAGGGCCCGCCGGGGAGCTGTTTTTT. It specifies CASSLTGPAGELFF. The genes are TRBV7-3 and TRBJ2-2, with a weak D call TRBD1 (6 bases). CDR1 is SGHTA, CDR2 FQGTGA, per germline. There are 14 residues in the CDR3.

The rearrangement joins TRBV4-1 to TRBJ1-2; no reliable D call. V shed 4 bases and J shed 1 base, with 13 bases lying between them. CDR1 and CDR2 from the germline V gene are MGHRA and YSYEKL. There are 15 residues in the CDR3. The CDR3 spells CASSPTGSYNYGYTF. In DNA form, the CDR3 reads TGCGCCAGCAGCCCCACGGGATCCTATAACTATGGCTACACCTTC.

This clonotype showed up just a few times. The chain has TRBV25-1 and TRBJ2-1, with D possibly matching TRBD2 (7 bases). Germline CDR1 and CDR2: MGHDK and SYGVNS. Trimming removed 8 bases at V and 0 bases at J, with 11 bases between. This CDR3 is 14 amino acids long. CDR3 sequence (DNA): TGTGCCAGCGGAGGGGGGGGCTCCTACAATGAGCAGTTCTTC. It yields the protein CASGGGGSYNEQFF.

This clonotype turned up a few times. The chain couples TRBV20-1 to TRBJ2-5; a possible D gene is TRBD2 (6 bases). Trimming shortened V by 0 bases and J by 5 bases, and 16 bases separated the two germline ends. The CDR3 loop spans 15 amino acids. Looked up from germline, CDR1 is DFQATT and CDR2 is SNEGSKA (reference sequence). The chain's CDR3 is CSARDAGSGAETQYF. CDR3 nucleotide sequence: TGCAGTGCTAGAGATGCCGGGAGTGGGGCGGAGACCCAGTACTTC.

This clonotype was seen only a few times. The rearrangement uses TRBV7-9 and TRBJ2-3; no clear D. V lost 5 bases, J lost 7 bases, and 13 bases lay in between. The CDR3 loop spans 13 amino acids. Germline V gene data show CDR1 as SEHNR and CDR2 as FQNEAQ (reference sequence). This CDR3 is CASSPRVINTQYF. In DNA, the CDR3 is TGTGCCAGCAGCCCCCGGGTGATCAATACGCAGTATTTT.

This clonotype was counted between two and nine times. The chain links TRBV20-1 to TRBJ1-1; possibly TRBD1 for D (6 bases). V gave up 1 base and J gave up 1 base, with 10 bases separating them. The CDR3 is 14 amino acids. Germline values: CDR1 DFQATT, CDR2 SNEGSKA (reference sequence). DNA for the CDR3: TGCAGTGCTAGAGGGGCCAGGGGGAACACTGAAGCTTTCTTT. Residues: CSARGARGNTEAFF.

The chain couples TRBV7-9 to TRBJ1-1, with a possible D match to TRBD1 (5 bases). Trimming stripped 7 bases from V and 1 base from J, with 19 bases between. Germline CDR1 is SEHNR and CDR2 is FQNEAQ (reference sequence). The CDR3 length is 16 residues. Here the CDR3 DNA reads TGTGCCAGCATACGCCGGGACCGACAATCGAACACTGAAGCTTTCTTT. This translates into CASIRRDRQSNTEAFF.

This clonotype was detected a few times. The chain links TRBV12-3 or TRBV12-4 to TRBJ2-7; the D is unclear. The V gene lost 4 bases and the J gene lost 5 bases, with 9 bases spanning the gap. The CDR3 runs to 12 residues. The CDR3 reads CASSSRLHEQYF. The CDR3 DNA reads TGTGCCAGCAGTTCGAGATTGCACGAGCAGTACTTC.

The chain couples TRBV27 to TRBJ2-7; 10 bases align to TRBD1. This CDR3 is 21 amino acids long. J gave up 3 bases and V 6 bases, and 26 bases lay outside the gene matches. CDR1 and CDR2 (germline): MNHEY, SMNVEV (reference sequence). The CDR3 region has the DNA TGTGCCAGCAGAAAAGCGCCGACAGGGGGCGCACCGACTAGTCGGTTCTACGAGCAGTACTTC. It translates to CASRKAPTGGAPTSRFYEQYF.

The V and J genes are TRBV3-1 and TRBJ1-2; D is unclear. V was pared by 6 bases and J by 4 bases, with 12 bases between. Germline loops: CDR1 LGHDT, CDR2 YNNKEL (reference sequence). The CDR3 totals 13 residues. CDR3 in amino acids: CASSHDGVYGYTF. The DNA of the CDR3 is TGTGCCAGCAGTCACGACGGAGTCTATGGCTACACCTTC.

The chain employs TRBV12-3 or TRBV12-4 and TRBJ2-1; 11 bases are a match to TRBD2. V lost 5 bases to trimming and J lost 4 bases; unmatched junction nucleotides: 13. The CDR3 runs to 18 residues. CDR3 bases: TGTGCCAGCAGTAGACACCCCGGGACTAGCGGAGGTTACAATGAGCAGTTCTTC. Its translation is CASSRHPGTSGGYNEQFF.

The chain has TRBV15 and TRBJ2-7; D may be TRBD2 (6 bases). CDR3 length: 14 amino acids. CDR1 and CDR2 (germline): LNHNV, YYDKDF (reference sequence). V was trimmed by 1 base and J by 5 bases, leaving 12 bases between them. CDR3 DNA: TGTGCCACCAGCAGAGCGGGACTCTACAACGAGCAGTACTTC. Its translation: CATSRAGLYNEQYF.

There are many counts of this clonotype. This chain uses TRBV12-3 or TRBV12-4 with TRBJ1-2, with 7 bases aligning to TRBD1. The ends lost 2 bases at V and 6 bases at J; junction bases unmatched: 3. The CDR3 has 13 residues. CDR3 loop: CASSLTGVDGYTF. The CDR3 region has the DNA TGTGCCAGCAGTTTAACAGGGGTCGATGGCTACACCTTC.

The chain couples TRBV12-3 or TRBV12-4 to TRBJ2-3, with D perhaps matching TRBD2 (5 bases). The V end lost 5 bases, the J end lost 1 base, and 13 bases lay between the germline ends. This CDR3 is built from 15 residues. The CDR3 protein is CASSPLRARTDTQYF. The CDR3 DNA is TGTGCCAGCAGTCCCCTGAGGGCCCGCACAGATACGCAGTATTTT.

This clonotype was seen only a few times. The chain links TRBV27 to TRBJ1-3; D call uncertain. The germline CDR1 and CDR2 sequences are MNHEY and SMNVEV (reference sequence). CDR3 length equals 13 residues. Between the trimmed V and J ends, which lost 6 bases and 3 bases, there was a span of 9 bases. For the CDR3, the DNA is TGTGCCAGCAGACGGGCAGGTGGAAACACCATATATTTT. It yields the protein CASRRAGGNTIYF.

This clonotype showed up just a few times. This chain uses TRBV12-3 or TRBV12-4 with TRBJ2-1; a weak D match, TRBD2 (6 bases). The CDR3 length is 16 residues. V was shortened by 3 bases and J by 0 bases, with 12 bases between the two germline ends. CDR3 coding DNA: TGTGCCAGCAGTTTTGGAGGGAGAGCCTCCTACAATGAGCAGTTCTTC. Protein sequence: CASSFGGRASYNEQFF.

The J gene is TRBJ2-3, the V gene TRBV5-1; D gene uncertain. Deletions cut 0 bases from V and 1 base from J, with 9 bases between. Germline V CDR1 and CDR2: SGHRS, YFSETQ. The CDR3 runs 15 residues. The CDR3 protein is CASSLAGERTDTQYF. In DNA, the CDR3 is TGCGCCAGCAGCTTGGCCGGTGAGCGCACAGATACGCAGTATTTT.

This clonotype was counted between two and nine times. The chain is built from TRBV4-1 and TRBJ2-1, with 10 bases lining up with TRBD1. Per germline, CDR1 MGHRA and CDR2 YSYEKL. After removal of 1 base from V and 10 bases from J, the junction contained 10 bases not matched to a gene. The CDR3 is made up of 16 amino acids. The CDR3 DNA reads TGCGCCAGCAGCCAAGTAGTTGGGGACAGGGGAGGAGAGCAGTTCTTC. This sequence encodes CASSQVVGDRGGEQFF.

The chain employs TRBV12-3 or TRBV12-4 and TRBJ2-6, with D unclear. V dropped 7 bases and J dropped 0 bases, with 13 bases sitting between them. The CDR3 has 16 amino acids. The CDR3 nucleotides are TGTGCCAGCACCTCGGATGATCTCTCTGGGGCCAACGTCCTGACTTTC. Residues: CASTSDDLSGANVLTF.

V is TRBV24-1 and J is TRBJ2-1; D unresolved. Germline lookup yields CDR1 KGHDR and CDR2 SFDVKD. This CDR3 is 14 amino acids long. Trimming removed 7 bases at V and 2 bases at J, with 11 bases between. The CDR3 region is CATSATGPYNEQFF. The CDR3 bases are TGTGCCACCAGCGCGACCGGGCCCTACAATGAGCAGTTCTTC.

This clonotype was observed a handful of times. The J gene is TRBJ2-1, the V gene TRBV7-9; TRBD2 agrees at 9 bases. The CDR3 length is 15 residues. Germline CDR1 SEHNR, CDR2 FQNEAQ (reference sequence). The V gene end was trimmed by 5 bases and the J gene end by 3 bases; junction bases not matched to a gene: 5. The CDR3 coding sequence is TGTGCCAGCAGCGGGGCGGGGGGGCACTACAATGAGCAGTTCTTC. It yields the protein CASSGAGGHYNEQFF.

The chain uses TRBV28 and TRBJ1-5; D possibly corresponds to TRBD1 (5 bases). V was pared by 2 bases and J by 11 bases, with 19 bases between. This CDR3 has 15 residues. Germline CDR1 and CDR2: MDHEN and SYDVKM. CDR3 region: CASSLGGAVDATQHF. CDR3 nucleotide sequence: TGTGCCAGCAGTTTAGGAGGGGCGGTTGATGCCACCCAGCATTTT.

This clonotype has a count of ten or more. The rearrangement uses TRBV29-1 and TRBJ2-1, with 7 nucleotides matching TRBD2. V was pared by 0 bases and J by 4 bases, with 12 bases of the junction left unmatched. CDR1 is SQVTM, CDR2 ANQGSEA, per germline. CDR3 length: 17 residues. Here the CDR3 reads CSVEDWASGGRYNEQFF. CDR3 nucleotide sequence: TGCAGCGTTGAAGATTGGGCTAGCGGAGGGAGATACAATGAGCAGTTCTTC.